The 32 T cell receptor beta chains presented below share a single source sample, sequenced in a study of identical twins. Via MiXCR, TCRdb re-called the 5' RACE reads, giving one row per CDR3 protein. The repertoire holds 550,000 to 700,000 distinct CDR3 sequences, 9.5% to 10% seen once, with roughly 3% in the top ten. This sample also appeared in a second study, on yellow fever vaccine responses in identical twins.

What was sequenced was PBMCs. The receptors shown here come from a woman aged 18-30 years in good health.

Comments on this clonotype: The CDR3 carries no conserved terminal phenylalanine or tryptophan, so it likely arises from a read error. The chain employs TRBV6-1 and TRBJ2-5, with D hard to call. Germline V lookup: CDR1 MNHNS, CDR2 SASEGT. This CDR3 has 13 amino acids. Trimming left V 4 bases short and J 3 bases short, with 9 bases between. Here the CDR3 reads CASSAGIKETQYS. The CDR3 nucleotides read TGTGCCAGCAGTGCCGGCATTAAAGAGACCCAGTACTCC.

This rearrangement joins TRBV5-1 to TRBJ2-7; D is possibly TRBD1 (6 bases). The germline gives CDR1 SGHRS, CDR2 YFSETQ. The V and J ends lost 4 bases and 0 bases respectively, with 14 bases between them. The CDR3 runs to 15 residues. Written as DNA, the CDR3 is TGCGCCAGCAGCCACTCGGGACAATACTCCTACGAGCAGTACTTC. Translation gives CASSHSGQYSYEQYF.

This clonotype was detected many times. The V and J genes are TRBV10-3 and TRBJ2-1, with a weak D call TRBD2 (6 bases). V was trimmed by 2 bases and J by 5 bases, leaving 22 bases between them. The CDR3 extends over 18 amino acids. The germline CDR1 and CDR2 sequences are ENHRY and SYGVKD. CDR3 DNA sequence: TGTGCCATCAGTGAGGTGAACCTTCTAGCGTTAGGGCACAATGAGCAGTTCTTC. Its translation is CAISEVNLLALGHNEQFF.

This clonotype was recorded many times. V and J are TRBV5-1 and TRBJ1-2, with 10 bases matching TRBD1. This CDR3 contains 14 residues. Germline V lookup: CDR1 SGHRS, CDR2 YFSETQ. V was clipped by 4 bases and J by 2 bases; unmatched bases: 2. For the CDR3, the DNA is TGCGCCAGCAGCCCGACAGGGGGCAACTATGGCTACACCTTC. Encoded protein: CASSPTGGNYGYTF.

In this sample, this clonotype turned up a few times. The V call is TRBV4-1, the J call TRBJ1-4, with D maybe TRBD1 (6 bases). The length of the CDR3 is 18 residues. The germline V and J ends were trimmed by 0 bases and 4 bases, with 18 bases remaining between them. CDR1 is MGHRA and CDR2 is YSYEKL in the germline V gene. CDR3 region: CASSQDGSGGVNNEKLFF. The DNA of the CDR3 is TGCGCCAGCAGCCAAGATGGGAGCGGGGGCGTTAATAATGAAAAACTGTTTTTT.

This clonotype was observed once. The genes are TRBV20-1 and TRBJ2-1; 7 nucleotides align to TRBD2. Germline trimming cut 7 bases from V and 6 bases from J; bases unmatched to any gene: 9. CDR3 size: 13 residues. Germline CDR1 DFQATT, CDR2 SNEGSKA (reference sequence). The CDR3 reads CSEAPASGNEQFF. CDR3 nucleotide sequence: TGCAGTGAAGCCCCCGCTAGCGGCAATGAGCAGTTCTTC.

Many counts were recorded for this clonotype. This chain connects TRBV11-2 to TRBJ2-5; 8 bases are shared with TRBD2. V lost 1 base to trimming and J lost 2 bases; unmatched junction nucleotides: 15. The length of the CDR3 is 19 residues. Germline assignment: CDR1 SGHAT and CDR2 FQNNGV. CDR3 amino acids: CASSLGVRGAGGTQETQYF. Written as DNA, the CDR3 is TGTGCCAGCAGCTTAGGTGTTCGGGGGGCGGGAGGAACGCAAGAGACCCAGTACTTC.

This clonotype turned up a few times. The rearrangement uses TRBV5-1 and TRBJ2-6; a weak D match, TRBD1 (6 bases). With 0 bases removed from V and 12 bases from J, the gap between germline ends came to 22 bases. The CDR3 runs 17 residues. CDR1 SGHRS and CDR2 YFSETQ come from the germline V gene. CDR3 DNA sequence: TGCGCCAGCAGCTTGGGTGGGGGCGGAATGAACGGGTTCGTCCTGACTTTC. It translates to CASSLGGGGMNGFVLTF.

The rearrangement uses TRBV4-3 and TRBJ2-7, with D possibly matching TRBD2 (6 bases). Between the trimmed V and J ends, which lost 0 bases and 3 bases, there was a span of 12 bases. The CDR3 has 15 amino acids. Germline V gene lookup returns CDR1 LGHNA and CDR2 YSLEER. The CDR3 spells CASSQDGGAGYEQYF. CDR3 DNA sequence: TGCGCCAGCAGCCAAGACGGAGGGGCTGGCTACGAGCAGTACTTC.

This CDR3 is CASSSIRDNQETQYF. CDR3 in DNA: TGTGCCAGCAGCAGCATCCGGGACAACCAAGAGACCCAGTACTTC. The genes are TRBV6-1 and TRBJ2-5; the D gene is possibly TRBD1 (6 bases). Trimming took 6 bases from V and 0 from J, leaving 14 bases between them. The CDR3 length is 15 residues. Per the germline V gene, CDR1 is MNHNS and CDR2 is SASEGT.

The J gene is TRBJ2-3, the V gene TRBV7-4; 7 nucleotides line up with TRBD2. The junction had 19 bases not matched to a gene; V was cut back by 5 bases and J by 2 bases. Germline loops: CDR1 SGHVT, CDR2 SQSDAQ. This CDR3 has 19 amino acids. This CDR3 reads CASSPRFMCLAEVTDTQYF. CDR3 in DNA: TGTGCCAGCAGCCCCCGTTTCATGTGTCTAGCGGAGGTCACAGATACGCAGTATTTT.

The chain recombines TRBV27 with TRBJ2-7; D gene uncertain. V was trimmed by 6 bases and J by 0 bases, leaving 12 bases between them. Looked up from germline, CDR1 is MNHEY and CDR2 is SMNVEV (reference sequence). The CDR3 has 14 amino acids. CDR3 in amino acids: CASSPEGSSYEQYF. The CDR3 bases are TGTGCCAGCAGCCCGGAAGGCAGCTCCTACGAGCAGTACTTC.

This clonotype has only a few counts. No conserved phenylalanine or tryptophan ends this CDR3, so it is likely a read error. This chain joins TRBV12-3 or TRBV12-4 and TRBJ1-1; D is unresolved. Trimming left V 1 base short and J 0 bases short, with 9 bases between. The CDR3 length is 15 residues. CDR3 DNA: TGTGCCAGCAGTTTAGGTCCACAAATGAACACTGAAGCTTTCCTT. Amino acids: CASSLGPQMNTEAFL.

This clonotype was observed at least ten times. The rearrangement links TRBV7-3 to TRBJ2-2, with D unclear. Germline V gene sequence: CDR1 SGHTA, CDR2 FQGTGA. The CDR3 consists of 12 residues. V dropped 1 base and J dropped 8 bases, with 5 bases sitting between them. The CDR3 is CASSLIRGELFF. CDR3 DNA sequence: TGTGCCAGCAGCTTAATAAGAGGGGAGCTGTTTTTT. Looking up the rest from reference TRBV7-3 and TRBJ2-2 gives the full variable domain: GAGVSQTPSNKVTEKGKYVELRCDPISGHTALYWYRQSLGQGPEFLIYFQGTGAADDSGLPNDRFFAVRPEGSVSTLKIQRTERGDSAVYLCASSLIRGELFFGEGSRLTVL.

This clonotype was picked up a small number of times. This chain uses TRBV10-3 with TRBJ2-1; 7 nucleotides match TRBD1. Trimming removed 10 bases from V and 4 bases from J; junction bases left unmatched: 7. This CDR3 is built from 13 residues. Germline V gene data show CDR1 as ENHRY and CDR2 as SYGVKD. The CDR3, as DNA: TGTGCCAGTGCAGGGGGACGGTACAATGAGCAGTTCTTC. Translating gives CASAGGRYNEQFF.

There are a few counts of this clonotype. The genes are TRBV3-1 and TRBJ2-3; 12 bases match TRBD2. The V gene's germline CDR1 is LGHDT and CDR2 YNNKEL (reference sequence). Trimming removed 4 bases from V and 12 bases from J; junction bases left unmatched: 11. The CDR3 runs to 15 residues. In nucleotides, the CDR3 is TGTGCCAGCAGCCCTAGCGGGGGGGCCGAGACCGCACAGTATTTT. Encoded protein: CASSPSGGAETAQYF.

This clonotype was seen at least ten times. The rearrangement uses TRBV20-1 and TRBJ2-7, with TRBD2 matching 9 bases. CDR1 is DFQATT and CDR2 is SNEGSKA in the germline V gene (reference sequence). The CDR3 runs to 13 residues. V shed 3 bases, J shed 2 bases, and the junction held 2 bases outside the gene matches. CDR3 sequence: CSARLAGTYEQYF. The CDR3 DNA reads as TGCAGTGCTAGGCTAGCGGGGACCTACGAGCAGTACTTC.

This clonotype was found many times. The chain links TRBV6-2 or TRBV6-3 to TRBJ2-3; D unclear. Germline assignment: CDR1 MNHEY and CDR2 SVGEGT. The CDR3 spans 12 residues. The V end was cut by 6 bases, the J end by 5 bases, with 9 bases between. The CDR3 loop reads CASSWTGDTQYF. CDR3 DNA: TGTGCCAGCAGCTGGACCGGAGATACGCAGTATTTT.

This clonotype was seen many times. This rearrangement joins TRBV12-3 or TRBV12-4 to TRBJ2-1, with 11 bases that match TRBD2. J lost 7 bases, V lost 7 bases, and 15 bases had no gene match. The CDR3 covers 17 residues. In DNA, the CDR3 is TGTGCCAGCACCCTCCTTAGCGGGAGGGCTGGGGGGAATGAGCAGTTCTTC. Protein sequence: CASTLLSGRAGGNEQFF.

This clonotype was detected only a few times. CDR3 sequence (DNA): TGTGCCAGCAGTTACTCGGGCAGGGACGGCTACACCTTC. It is translated as CASSYSGRDGYTF. The gene calls are TRBV6-2 or TRBV6-3 and TRBJ1-2; possibly TRBD1 for D (5 bases). V was shortened by 0 bases and J by 8 bases, with 10 bases between the two germline ends. CDR3 length: 13 amino acids. Germline CDR1 reads MNHEY; CDR2 reads SVGEGT.

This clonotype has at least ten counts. The CDR3 loop reads CASSPRPTDTQYF. CDR3 sequence (DNA): TGTGCCAGCAGCCCCCGCCCCACAGATACGCAGTATTTT. The genes are TRBV21-1 and TRBJ2-3; the tabulated D call, TRBD1, remains unverified against the DNA. TRBV21-1 is recorded as a pseudogene. The CDR3 extends over 13 amino acids.

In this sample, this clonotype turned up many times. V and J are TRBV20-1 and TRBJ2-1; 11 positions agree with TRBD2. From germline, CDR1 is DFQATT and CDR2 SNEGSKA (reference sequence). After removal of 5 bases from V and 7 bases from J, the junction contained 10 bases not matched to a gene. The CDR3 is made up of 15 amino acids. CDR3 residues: CSAGGIAGGQNEQFF. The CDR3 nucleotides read TGCAGTGCTGGGGGAATAGCGGGGGGGCAAAATGAGCAGTTCTTC.

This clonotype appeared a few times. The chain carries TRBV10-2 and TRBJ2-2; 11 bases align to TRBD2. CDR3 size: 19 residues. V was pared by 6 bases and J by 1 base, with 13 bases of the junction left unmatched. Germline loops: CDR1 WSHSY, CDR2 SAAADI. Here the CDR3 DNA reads TGCGCCAGCAGCCCGCCCCTGACTAGCGGGGCCTTGAACACCGGGGAGCTGTTTTTT. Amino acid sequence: CASSPPLTSGALNTGELFF.

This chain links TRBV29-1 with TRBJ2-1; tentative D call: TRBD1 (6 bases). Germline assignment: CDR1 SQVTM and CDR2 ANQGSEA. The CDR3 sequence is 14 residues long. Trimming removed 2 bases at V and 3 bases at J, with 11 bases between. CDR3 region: CSVEPGQNYNEQFF. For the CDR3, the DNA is TGCAGCGTTGAACCTGGACAGAACTACAATGAGCAGTTCTTC.

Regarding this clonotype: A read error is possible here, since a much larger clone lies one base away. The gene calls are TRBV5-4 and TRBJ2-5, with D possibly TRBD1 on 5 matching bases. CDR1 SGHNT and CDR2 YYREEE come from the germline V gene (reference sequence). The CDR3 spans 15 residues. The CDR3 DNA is TGTGCCAGCAGCTTGGCCAAGGGGATCCAAGAGACCCAGTGCTTC. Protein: CASSLAKGIQETQCF.

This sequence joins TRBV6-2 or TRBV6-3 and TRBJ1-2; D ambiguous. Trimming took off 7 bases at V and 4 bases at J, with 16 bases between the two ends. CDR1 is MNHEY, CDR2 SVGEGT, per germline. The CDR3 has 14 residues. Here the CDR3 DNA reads TGTGCCAGCACCCCCAGGACTCCCTCCTATGGCTACACCTTC. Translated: CASTPRTPSYGYTF.

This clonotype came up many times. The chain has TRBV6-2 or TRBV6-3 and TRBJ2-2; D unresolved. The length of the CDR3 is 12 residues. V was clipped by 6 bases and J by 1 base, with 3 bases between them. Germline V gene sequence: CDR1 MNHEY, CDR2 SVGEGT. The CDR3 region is CASRRNTGELFF. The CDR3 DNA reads TGTGCCAGCAGACGGAACACCGGGGAGCTGTTTTTT.

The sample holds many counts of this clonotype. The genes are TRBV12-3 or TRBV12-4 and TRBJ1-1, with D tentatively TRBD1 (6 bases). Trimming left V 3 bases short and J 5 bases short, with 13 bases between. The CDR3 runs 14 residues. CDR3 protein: CASSFQQGGTEAFF. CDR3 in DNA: TGTGCCAGCAGTTTCCAACAGGGAGGTACTGAAGCTTTCTTT.

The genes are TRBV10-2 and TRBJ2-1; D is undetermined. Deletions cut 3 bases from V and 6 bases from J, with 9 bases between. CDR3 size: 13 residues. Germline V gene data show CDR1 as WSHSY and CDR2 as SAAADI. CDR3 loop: CASSDPLFNEQFF. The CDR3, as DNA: TGCGCCAGCAGTGATCCACTATTCAATGAGCAGTTCTTC.

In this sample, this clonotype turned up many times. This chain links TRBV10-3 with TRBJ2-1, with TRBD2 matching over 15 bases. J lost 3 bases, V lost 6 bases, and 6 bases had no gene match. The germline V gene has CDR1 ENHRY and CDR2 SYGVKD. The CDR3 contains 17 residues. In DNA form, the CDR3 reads TGTGCCATCAGGAGGACTAGCGGGAGGGCCCTCTACAATGAGCAGTTCTTC. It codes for CAIRRTSGRALYNEQFF.

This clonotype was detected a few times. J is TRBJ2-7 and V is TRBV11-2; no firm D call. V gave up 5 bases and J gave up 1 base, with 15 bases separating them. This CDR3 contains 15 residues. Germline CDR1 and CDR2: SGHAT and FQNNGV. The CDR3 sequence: CASSTNRPLSYEQYF. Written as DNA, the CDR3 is TGTGCCAGCAGCACAAACAGACCGTTATCCTACGAGCAGTACTTC.

CDR3 loop: CSVVASSYNEQFF. CDR3 coding DNA: TGCAGCGTTGTTGCTAGCTCCTACAATGAGCAGTTCTTC. The chain couples TRBV29-1 to TRBJ2-1; D remains unclear. The CDR3 consists of 13 residues. CDR1 and CDR2 (germline): SQVTM, ANQGSEA. Trimming took 4 bases from V and 0 from J, leaving 7 bases between them.